This TCR beta chain was identified in a study of shared clonotypes between healthy human individuals. Broader study findings: With few donors, the genetic and exposure-history diversity represented was limited. About 5% was the fraction of naive CD4 clonotypes found shared across a few donors. Generation probabilities were higher for clonotypes shared across all four sorted-subset donors than for unshared ones.

Here immunoSEQ multiplex PCR was the method, and the copy in TCRdb shows in-frame clones only, minus some. The table shows nearly 600,000 clones, with around 95% occurring only once. Germline CDR1 MGHDK, CDR2 SYGVNS. The CDR3 contains 14 residues. A remark on this clone: Its antigen is unknown.

Naive-designated CD8 cells lacked CD45RO, were positively enriched for CCR7, and omitted terminally differentiated effector memory CD45RA+ cells. This receptor was taken from a woman aged 25 to 39 in good health. The rearrangement joins TRBV25-1 to TRBJ2-5, with TRBD1 matching 8 bases. The tail of the sequence fits TRBJ2-7 better, so the J call may be wrong. Sequenced input: naive CD8+ T cells sorted from blood. The CDR3 region has the DNA TGTGCCAGCAGTGAGACAGGGGTCGTCTACGAGCAGTACTTC. Protein sequence: CASSETGVVYEQYF.